This TCR beta chain appears in the sequencing data of a study of a mutant IDH1 vaccine in newly diagnosed glioma. Study at large: Patients had eight vaccinations, in weeks 1, 3, 5, 7, 11, 15, 19 and 23. Patients received vaccination from 4-6 weeks after radiotherapy alone, or with temozolomide cycles.

The time point: week 23, last vaccination. Vaccination comprised doses that each held 300 ug of mutant IDH1 20-mer peptide, plus topical imiquimod. Overall study findings and caveats: The authors found pseudoprogression apparently unrelated to changes in top peripheral T cell clonotypes.

To note about this clone: No antigen is known for it.

TCRdb's table, derived via immunoSEQ multiplex PCR, lists solely in-frame clones and lacks some. The table has approximately 41,000 clones, about 78% seen once. Germline CDR1 MGHDK, CDR2 SYGVNS. Deletions cut 3 bases from V and 5 bases from J, with 23 bases between. This CDR3 is built from 17 residues. This specimen was PBMCs, taken from a glioma patient whose treatment included an IDH1 peptide vaccine. The chain carries TRBV25-1 and TRBJ2-7, with D maybe TRBD1 (5 bases). The clonotype comes from a middle-aged woman with glioma. Some clones in this sample may be carry-over from other donors' samples. DNA of the CDR3: TGTGCCAGCAGTGACCCCCCCGACAGTACCTCTAACCACGAGCAGTACTTC. Residues: CASSDPPDSTSNHEQYF.